Sequencing of this T cell receptor (beta chain) was carried out in a study of CD8 T cells in Susac syndrome. Germline V lookup: CDR1 SQVTM, CDR2 ANQGSEA. The CDR3 runs 15 residues. Trimming shortened V by 4 bases and J by 0 bases, and 13 bases separated the two germline ends. RNA, at 0.5 to 1 ug, was reverse transcribed with random hexamers. TCRdb recomputed calls from the immunoSEQ multiplex PCR reads with MiXCR, one row per CDR3 protein. The sample includes 150,000 to 190,000 distinct CDR3 sequences, around 95% of them seen just once. The multiple sclerosis control group was made up of treatment-naive patients with stable or active relapsing-remitting disease.

The sample comprised CD8+ T cells from PBMCs. The chain employs TRBV29-1 and TRBJ1-3; D is undetermined. The source is a human donor with multiple sclerosis. This CDR3 reads CSVVGPESSGNTIYF. The CDR3 DNA reads as TGCAGCGTTGTCGGGCCGGAGAGCTCTGGAAACACCATATATTTT.